This T cell receptor (beta chain) was captured in a study of blood T cell repertoires in COVID-19. Assay used: immunoSEQ multiplex PCR; TCRdb lists only in-frame clones, some missing. This sample has approximately 260,000 clones, with 70% to 85% found just once. This CDR3 contains 13 residues. The ends lost 10 bases at V and 7 bases at J; junction bases unmatched: 7. Germline V lookup: CDR1 MRHNA, CDR2 SNTAGT. This TCR was sampled from a woman older than 75 with active or convalescent COVID-19. J is TRBJ1-6 and V is TRBV6-4, with 7 bases aligning to TRBD1. The sample consisted of peripheral blood. The CDR3 sequence is CATSGTENSPLHF. Written as DNA, the CDR3 is TGTGCCACCTCCGGGACAGAGAATTCACCCCTCCACTTT.